These 8 T cell receptor beta chains were all obtained from the same sample, sequenced in a study of T cells expressing NK-cell markers. TCRdb reprocessed the 5' RACE reads, keeping one entry per CDR3 protein, no DNA. The sample data list approximately 460,000 distinct CDR3 sequences. Material for sequencing was blood T cells: a sorted CD56 or NKG2C T cell subset, CD4+ or CD8+ T cells, or bulk PBMC T cells (not recorded which). Receptors were obtained from a woman aged 18 to 75 in good health.

The CDR3: CSAKQGATKNIQYF. V and J are TRBV20-1 and TRBJ2-4; the D gene TCRdb calls, TRBD1, cannot be checked with no DNA. Germline CDR1 and CDR2: DFQATT and SNEGSKA (reference sequence). CDR3 length: 14 residues.

The CDR3 sequence is CAWQQENEQFF. V is TRBV30 and J is TRBJ2-1; TCRdb indicates TRBD2, and absent DNA this call remains unverified. Germline CDR1 GTSNPN, CDR2 SVGIG (reference sequence). The CDR3 runs to 11 residues.

The CDR3 reads CASNLRTALPLGTGELFF. J is TRBJ2-2 and V is TRBV12-3 or TRBV12-4; TCRdb outputs TRBD2, but without DNA this stays unchecked. The CDR3 totals 18 residues.

The rearrangement joins TRBV5-4 to TRBJ2-7; absent DNA, TCRdb's TRBD2 call cannot be checked. CDR1 and CDR2 from the germline V gene are SGHNT and YYREEE (reference sequence). The CDR3 covers 14 residues. CDR3 amino acids: CASSPGGGSYEQYF. The variable domain in full, completed from reference TRBV5-4 and TRBJ2-7, reads ETGVTQSPTHLIKTRGQQVTLRCSSQSGHNTVSWYQQALGQGPQFIFQYYREEENGRGNFPPRFSGLQFPNYSSELNVNALELDDSALYLCASSPGGGSYEQYFGPGTRLTVT.

The chain has TRBV20-1 and TRBJ2-3; TCRdb's D call of TRBD1 is untestable without DNA. The germline gives CDR1 DFQATT, CDR2 SNEGSKA (reference sequence). CDR3 length: 15 residues. The CDR3 is CSAREGGGRADTQYF.

This rearrangement joins TRBV20-1 to TRBJ1-5; with no DNA, the TCRdb D assignment of TRBD1 cannot be verified. The CDR3 spans 14 residues. CDR1 DFQATT and CDR2 SNEGSKA come from the germline V gene (reference sequence). This CDR3 reads CSARGDRINQPQHF.

The V and J genes are TRBV5-1 and TRBJ1-2; TCRdb's D call of TRBD1 is untestable without DNA. This CDR3 has 14 residues. Looked up from germline, CDR1 is SGHRS and CDR2 is YFSETQ. The CDR3 region is CASSPTTGGDGYTF.

This sequence joins TRBV7-2 and TRBJ2-1. CDR3 length: 15 amino acids. CDR1 SGHTA and CDR2 FQGNSA come from the germline V gene. The CDR3 reads CASSPRIRTTDEQFF.